Listed below are T cell receptor beta chains from one sample, sequenced in a study of cytomegalovirus exposure and HLA in healthy donors. The data were produced by immunoSEQ multiplex PCR, yet TCRdb's version contains in-frame clones alone and is incomplete. In the table there are around 150,000 clones, roughly 70% of which are singletons. Material for sequencing was PBMCs. These TCRs come from a woman between 35 and 50 years old in good health and CMV-seropositive. Each CDR3 is given with its conserved first and last residue. The D gene is left open where the match is weak. Clone size appears in some rows only: once, few, many, or a class for an expanded clone.

cdr3_length clone_size j_call v_call d_call cdr3_nt cdr3_aa
17 few TRBJ1-4 TRBV2 . TGTGCCAGCAGTGAAGCACAGGGAAGGTCAACTAATGAAAAACTGTTTTTT CASSEAQGRSTNEKLFF
13 few TRBJ2-7 TRBV28 TRBD2 TGTGCCAGCAGTTTACTAGCGGGAGACGAGCAGTACTTC CASSLLAGDEQYF
15 . TRBJ1-2 TRBV6-5 . TGTGCCAGCAGTTACGGAGGAGCCTCTAACTATGGCTACACCTTC CASSYGGASNYGYTF
14 . TRBJ1-5 TRBV28 TRBD1 TGTGCCAGCAGTGTAGGACAGGGGGACCAGCCCCAGCATTTT CASSVGQGDQPQHF
14 . TRBJ1-1 TRBV6-5 TRBD1 TGTGCCAGCAGTCGAGAAACAGGGGTAACTGAAGCTTTCTTT CASSRETGVTEAFF
16 . TRBJ2-7 TRBV7-2 TRBD2 TGTGCCACCCGACGGACTAGCGGGGGGACCTCCTACGAGCAGTACTTC CATRRTSGGTSYEQYF
14 . TRBJ1-6 TRBV5-1 . TGCGCCAGCAGCTTGGCCTCGGGGGATTCACCCCTCCACTTT CASSLASGDSPLHF
14 once TRBJ1-2 TRBV4-3 . TGCGCCAGCAGCCAAGATACGGGGAGCTATGGCTACACCTTC CASSQDTGSYGYTF
15 . TRBJ2-1 TRBV25-1 TRBD2 TGTGCCAGCGGCCCCGGGGGGAGATCCTACAATGAGCAGTTCTTC CASGPGGRSYNEQFF
14 few TRBJ2-5 TRBV5-1 . TGCGCCAGCAGCTTAAGACTAGGGGAAGAGACCCAGTACTTC CASSLRLGEETQYF
15 few TRBJ2-3 TRBV7-7 . TGTGCTAGCAGTCTGTCGACTACCCGCACAGATACGCAGTATTTT CASSLSTTRTDTQYF
14 . TRBJ1-5 TRBV19 . TGTGCCAGTAGTATTTCCAATGCCGGGGAGCCCCAGCATTTT CASSISNAGEPQHF
15 . TRBJ2-5 TRBV6-5 . TGTGCCAGCAGTTACTCGGGGGCGAAGCGGGAGACCCAGTACTTC CASSYSGAKRETQYF
15 . TRBJ2-7 TRBV18 TRBD1 TGTGCCAGCTCGCATCCGGGACAGACATCATACGAGCAGTACTTC CASSHPGQTSYEQYF
17 . TRBJ1-4 TRBV18 . TGTGCCAGCTCACCACTGGAGAGTCTCGCAACTAATGAAAAACTGTTTTTT CASSPLESLATNEKLFF
15 . TRBJ1-5 TRBV6-5 TRBD1 TGTGCCAGCAGTTACTCGGGACAGGACAATCAGCCCCAGCATTTT CASSYSGQDNQPQHF
15 . TRBJ1-4 TRBV4-3 TRBD1 TGCGCCAGCAGCCCCGGGCGACAGGGGCGTGAAAAACTGTTTTTT CASSPGRQGREKLFF
17 . TRBJ2-1 TRBV5-1 TRBD2 TGCGCCAGCAGCTTGGAAGGGACTAGCGGGAGTAGGAATGAGCAGTTCTTC CASSLEGTSGSRNEQFF
15 . TRBJ2-6 TRBV19 TRBD1 TGTGCCAGTAGTAGGGACAGATCTGGGGCCAACGTCCTGACTTTC CASSRDRSGANVLTF
14 few TRBJ1-4 TRBV6-5 . TGTGCCAGCAGTACCGGGGCAACTAATGAAAAACTGTTTTTT CASSTGATNEKLFF
13 few TRBJ2-7 TRBV29-1 TRBD2 TGCAGCGTTTATATCGCGGGGGTATACGAGCAGTACTTC CSVYIAGVYEQYF
18 . TRBJ1-4 TRBV7-9 TRBD1 TGTGCCAGCAGCCCGCGACAGGGGACAACACCTCAGGGGGAAAAACTGTTTTTT CASSPRQGTTPQGEKLFF
13 . TRBJ1-5 TRBV19 . TGTGCCAGCAAGGGGGGGTTAAGTCAGCCCCAGAATTTT CASKGGLSQPQNF
16 . TRBJ2-7 TRBV11-2 . TGTGCCAGCAGCTTCCCCCCGTGGTACAACTCCTACGAGCAGTACTTC CASSFPPWYNSYEQYF
13 few TRBJ1-2 TRBV10-3 TRBD1 TGTGCCATAACGGACAGGGATCCAAATGGCTACACCTTC CAITDRDPNGYTF
12 . TRBJ2-7 TRBV5-1 . TGCGCCAGCAACGCAGGGCTCTACGAGCAGTACTTC CASNAGLYEQYF
15 . TRBJ1-1 TRBV4-2 . TGTGCCAGCAGCCAAGGAACAGGGCTGAACACTGAAGCTTTCTTT CASSQGTGLNTEAFF
15 . TRBJ2-3 TRBV5-8 . TGTGCCAGCAGCTTGGGGTCCAGCGGCACAGATACGCAGTATTTT CASSLGSSGTDTQYF
15 . TRBJ2-7 TRBV27 TRBD2 TGTGCCAGCAGTTTTGGACTAGGCATCGACTACGAGCAGTACTTC CASSFGLGIDYEQYF
15 . TRBJ1-4 TRBV9 TRBD1 TGTGCCAGCAGCGCGACAGGGGGCGAGGATGAAAAACTGTTTTTT CASSATGGEDEKLFF
15 . TRBJ2-1 TRBV9 TRBD1 TGTGCCAGCAGCGCCGGACAGGAGTACTACAATGAGCAGTTCTTC CASSAGQEYYNEQFF
16 . TRBJ1-4 TRBV18 . TGTGCCAGCTCGACCTCAGGTCCCGCAACTAATGAAAAACTGTTTTTT CASSTSGPATNEKLFF
16 . TRBJ1-5 TRBV5-1 . TGCGCCAGCAGCTCGACTCCCCGAGGTGGCAATCAGCCCCAGCATTTT CASSSTPRGGNQPQHF
13 . TRBJ2-1 TRBV6-1 . TGTGCCAGCAGTCCGGAGCCTTACAATGAGCAGTTCTTC CASSPEPYNEQFF
12 . TRBJ1-4 TRBV2 . TGTGCCAGCAGAGAACAGGTCGAAAAACTGTTTTTT CASREQVEKLFF
15 . TRBJ1-1 TRBV5-6 TRBD1 TGTGCCAGCAGCCTAAACACAGGGGCGAACACTGAAGCTTTCTTT CASSLNTGANTEAFF